The 31 T cell receptor beta chains in this list originate from one sample, sequenced in a study of cytomegalovirus exposure and HLA in healthy donors (dated by TCRdb to about 2017). Library generation was performed with the immunoSEQ multiplex PCR assay. For the multiplex PCR, a mixture combining 60 forward primers for TCR Vbeta segments and 13 reverse primers for TCR Jbeta segments was used. TCRdb retrieved this table from immuneACCESS and kept in-frame rearrangements only. Not all clones are present; in checked studies, unresolved V genes account for under half, and no reason is known for the remainder. Counted in this sample were about 160,000 clones; around 80% of them appeared once. Of the sample, about 1.5% falls within the top ten clones. Material for sequencing was PBMCs. Source of these receptors: a male donor in good health and CMV-seronegative.

This rearrangement joins TRBV27 to TRBJ1-1; a possible D gene is TRBD1 (5 bases). The CDR3 is 15 residues long. CDR1 is MNHEY, CDR2 SMNVEV, per germline (reference sequence). V was pared by 2 bases and J by 0 bases, with 10 bases between. CDR3 protein: CASSLQGLMNTEAFF. CDR3 sequence (DNA): TGTGCCAGCAGTTTACAGGGATTAATGAACACTGAAGCTTTCTTT.

The chain carries TRBV4-1 and TRBJ2-7, with TRBD1 matching 8 bases. The CDR3 has 15 amino acids. Germline V CDR1 and CDR2: MGHRA, YSYEKL. With V trimmed by 0 bases and J by 9 bases, 10 bases remained unmatched. The CDR3 DNA reads TGCGCCAGCAGCCAAGATCCCAGGGGGCATTCCGGGCAGTACTTC. This codes for CASSQDPRGHSGQYF.

The chain recombines TRBV30 with TRBJ1-6, with 10 nucleotides matching TRBD1. Germline CDR1 GTSNPN, CDR2 SVGIG (reference sequence). V shed 2 bases and J 6 bases; nucleotides not matched to a gene: 4. The CDR3 length is 15 residues. CDR3 DNA sequence: TGTGCCTGGAGTCCGGGACAGGGGTCTAATTCACCCCTCCACTTT. It specifies CAWSPGQGSNSPLHF.

The chain combines TRBV13 with TRBJ2-1, with a possible D match to TRBD2 (6 bases). The germline CDR1 and CDR2 sequences are PRHDT and FYEKMQ (reference sequence). The CDR3 length is 16 residues. V dropped 5 bases and J dropped 6 bases, with 20 bases sitting between them. The CDR3 is CASSPKDLGGANEQFF. As DNA, the CDR3 is TGTGCCAGCAGCCCCAAGGACCTGGGGGGTGCCAATGAGCAGTTCTTC.

The chain has TRBV13 and TRBJ1-1, with D possibly TRBD1 on 6 matching bases. Germline CDR1 is PRHDT and CDR2 is FYEKMQ (reference sequence). Trimming pared 6 bases from V and 0 bases from J, leaving 14 bases between. The CDR3 has 15 residues. CDR3 protein: CASRTTGIMNTEAFF. The CDR3 DNA is TGTGCCAGCAGGACCACAGGGATCATGAACACTGAAGCTTTCTTT. The full variable domain, its missing parts supplied by reference TRBV13 and TRBJ1-1, is AAGVIQSPRHLIKEKRETATLKCYPIPRHDTVYWYQQGPGQDPQFLISFYEKMQSDKGSIPDRFSAQQFSDYHSELNMSSLELGDSALYFCASRTTGIMNTEAFFGQGTRLTVV.

The chain is built from TRBV28 and TRBJ2-7, with 10 positions matching TRBD1. In germline, CDR1 is MDHEN, CDR2 SYDVKM. The CDR3 is 16 amino acids. V lost 2 bases and J lost 3; bases outside the gene matches: 7. The CDR3 spells CASSLTAGTGDYEQYF. The CDR3 DNA reads as TGTGCCAGCAGTTTAACGGCCGGGACAGGGGACTACGAGCAGTACTTC. The whole variable domain, remainder taken from reference TRBV28 and TRBJ2-7, is DVKVTQSSRYLVKRTGEKVFLECVQDMDHENMFWYRQDPGLGLRLIYFSYDVKMKEKGDIPEGYSVSREKKERFSLILESASTNQTSMYLCASSLTAGTGDYEQYFGPGTRLTVT.

V and J are TRBV27 and TRBJ2-1; TRBD1 matches 10 bases. The CDR3 runs 13 residues. Germline V gene lookup returns CDR1 MNHEY and CDR2 SMNVEV (reference sequence). The V segment lost 4 bases and the J segment 7 bases; nucleotides outside the gene matches: 1. In nucleotides, the CDR3 is TGTGCCAGCAGTTCGGACAGGGGGAATGAGCAGTTCTTC. Translation gives CASSSDRGNEQFF.

The genes are TRBV6-5 and TRBJ1-5; weak D call: TRBD1 (5 bases). V lost 0 bases, J lost 3 bases, and 9 bases lay in between. Germline-derived CDR1 and CDR2 are MNHEY and SVGAGI. The CDR3 is 15 amino acids. The CDR3, as DNA: TGTGCCAGCAGTTACTCGTCAGGGAACAATCAGCCCCAGCATTTT. Its translation is CASSYSSGNNQPQHF.

The chain couples TRBV7-2 to TRBJ1-3; D unresolved. CDR1 is SGHTA and CDR2 is FQGNSA in the germline V gene. The CDR3 sequence is 16 residues long. Trimming took 2 bases from V and 1 from J, leaving 12 bases between them. For the CDR3, the DNA is TGTGCCAGCAGCTTAAGCGGGAGAGAGTCTGGAAACACCATATATTTT. Its translation is CASSLSGRESGNTIYF.

The J gene is TRBJ2-7, the V gene TRBV18, with TRBD1 as a possible D gene (5 bases). Trimming stripped 6 bases from V and 3 bases from J, with 18 bases between. The CDR3 has 15 residues. The germline V gene has CDR1 KGHSH and CDR2 LQKENI. The CDR3 here is CASSAVEGVNYEQYF. CDR3 nucleotides: TGTGCCAGCTCGGCTGTGGAAGGGGTTAACTACGAGCAGTACTTC. Full variable domain (outside the CDR3, taken from reference TRBV18 and TRBJ2-7): NAGVMQNPRHLVRRRGQEARLRCSPMKGHSHVYWYRQLPEEGLKFMVYLQKENIIDESGMPKERFSAEFPKEGPSILRIQQVVRGDSAAYFCASSAVEGVNYEQYFGPGTRLTVT.

The count of this clone is one. The gene calls are TRBV11-3 and TRBJ2-7; 7 bases align to TRBD2. Germline V lookup: CDR1 SGHNT, CDR2 YENEEA. The CDR3 consists of 14 residues. The V and J ends lost 4 bases and 4 bases, in that order; junction bases with no gene match: 7. CDR3 in DNA: TGTGCCAGCAGCTCCCGGACTAGATCTTACGAGCAGTACTTC. This codes for CASSSRTRSYEQYF.

The rearrangement uses TRBV28 and TRBJ2-3, with D perhaps TRBD2 (6 bases). Germline V gene data show CDR1 as MDHEN and CDR2 as SYDVKM. The CDR3 contains 15 residues. V was pared by 5 bases and J by 5 bases, with 17 bases between. The CDR3 is CASSLRDSFVDTQYF. CDR3 nucleotide sequence: TGTGCCAGCAGTCTCCGGGACTCCTTCGTAGATACGCAGTATTTT.

V and J are TRBV19 and TRBJ1-2; tentatively, D is TRBD1 (5 bases). CDR3 length equals 16 residues. Germline V gene sequence: CDR1 LNHDA, CDR2 SQIVND (reference sequence). With 7 bases removed from V and 4 bases from J, the gap between germline ends came to 22 bases. In DNA form, the CDR3 reads TGTGCCAGTACCGTCCCGGACACGAGGAGATCCTATGGCTACACCTTC. Residues: CASTVPDTRRSYGYTF.

The CDR3 protein is CASSEGGEGPYEQYF. As DNA, the CDR3 is TGTGCCAGCAGTGAAGGCGGGGAAGGGCCCTACGAGCAGTACTTC. V gene TRBV6-1 combines with J gene TRBJ2-7; maybe TRBD2 (6 bases). The CDR3 has 15 amino acids. The V end was cut by 1 base, the J end by 2 bases, with 12 bases between. Looked up from germline, CDR1 is MNHNS and CDR2 is SASEGT.

As DNA, the CDR3 is TGTGCCAGCAGCTTAGGGTCGGGGTTCACTGAAGCTTTCTTT. The encoded protein is CASSLGSGFTEAFF. The J gene is TRBJ1-1, the V gene TRBV7-9; the D is unclear. This CDR3 region has 14 residues. Germline CDR1 SEHNR, CDR2 FQNEAQ (reference sequence). Trimming pared 1 base from V and 4 bases from J, leaving 10 bases between.

The rearrangement links TRBV6-5 to TRBJ2-4; D gene unclear. This CDR3 has 14 residues. Trimming removed 5 bases at V and 2 bases at J, with 10 bases between. The germline V gene encodes CDR1 MNHEY and CDR2 SVGAGI. The CDR3 nucleotides read TGTGCCAGCAGTCAGGATCTAACCAAAAACATTCAGTACTTC. Protein: CASSQDLTKNIQYF.

This chain connects TRBV7-9 to TRBJ2-5; 10 bases align to TRBD2. Trimming removed 0 bases from V and 5 bases from J; junction bases left unmatched: 3. The CDR3 contains 15 residues. Germline V gene sequence: CDR1 SEHNR, CDR2 FQNEAQ (reference sequence). The CDR3: CASSLAASGGETQYF. In DNA, the CDR3 is TGTGCCAGCAGCTTAGCGGCTAGCGGGGGTGAGACCCAGTACTTC.

This chain connects TRBV5-1 to TRBJ2-1, with TRBD2 matching over 11 bases. This CDR3 has 16 amino acids. CDR1 is SGHRS and CDR2 is YFSETQ in the germline V gene. V lost 4 bases, J lost 4 bases, and 7 bases stayed unmatched. In DNA form, the CDR3 reads TGCGCCAGCAGCGAGGGACTAGCGGACTTTTACAATGAGCAGTTCTTC. Translated, it gives CASSEGLADFYNEQFF.

This chain uses TRBV18 with TRBJ2-2; D is possibly TRBD2 (6 bases). Germline CDR1 and CDR2: KGHSH and LQKENI. This CDR3 has 15 amino acids. Trimming left V 1 base short and J 4 bases short, with 10 bases between. The CDR3 region has the DNA TGTGCCAGCTCACCACGGCAGGGAGGCACCGGGGAGCTGTTTTTT. Encoded protein: CASSPRQGGTGELFF.

This rearrangement joins TRBV5-1 to TRBJ1-2, with 7 bases lining up with TRBD1. CDR1 is SGHRS and CDR2 is YFSETQ in the germline V gene. The trim removed 3 bases at V and 8 bases at J, leaving 4 bases unmatched. The CDR3 runs 12 residues. CDR3 loop: CASSSAQGGYTF. The CDR3 DNA sequence: TGCGCCAGCAGCTCGGCACAGGGGGGCTACACCTTC.

The chain carries TRBV7-6 and TRBJ2-5; TRBD1 might be the D (6 bases). The J call is in doubt because the DNA end fits TRBJ2-7 better. Germline values: CDR1 SGHVS, CDR2 FNYEAQ. There are 16 residues in the CDR3. The CDR3 reads CASSASTGQTYDEQYF. CDR3 DNA: TGTGCCAGCAGCGCCTCTACAGGGCAAACTTACGACGAGCAGTACTTC.

V usage is TRBV15 and J usage is TRBJ1-2; D ambiguous. CDR1 LNHNV and CDR2 YYDKDF come from the germline V gene (reference sequence). This CDR3 has 16 amino acids. Trimming removed 5 bases at V and 3 bases at J, with 19 bases between. CDR3 sequence (DNA): TGTGCCACCAGCCCGGGTTCCCGAATAGGAGACTATGGCTACACCTTC. It specifies CATSPGSRIGDYGYTF.

The chain joins TRBV6-1 to TRBJ1-1; 9 bases match TRBD1. The junction had 7 bases not matched to a gene; V was cut back by 4 bases and J by 4 bases. This CDR3 spans 15 amino acids. Germline assignment: CDR1 MNHNS and CDR2 SASEGT. The CDR3 spells CASSGNRGLVTEAFF. The CDR3 DNA reads as TGTGCCAGCAGTGGCAACAGGGGGCTCGTCACTGAAGCTTTCTTT.

The rearrangement joins TRBV7-3 to TRBJ2-5, with D possibly matching TRBD2 (7 bases). The end of the DNA fits TRBJ2-7 better, so the J call may be wrong. The CDR3 consists of 13 residues. Germline V CDR1 and CDR2: SGHTA, FQGTGA. In DNA, the CDR3 is TGTGCCAGCAGCTCGAGGGGGGGCTACGAGCAGTACTTC. It is translated as CASSSRGGYEQYF.

The gene calls are TRBV11-3 and TRBJ2-2, with 7 bases aligning to TRBD2. The CDR3 totals 16 residues. Germline CDR1 is SGHNT and CDR2 is YENEEA. The ends lost 0 bases at V and 0 bases at J; junction bases unmatched: 1. DNA of the CDR3: TGTGCCAGCAGCTTAGAGGGAGGGGCGAACACCGGGGAGCTGTTTTTT. Translating it yields CASSLEGGANTGELFF.

The chain couples TRBV7-9 to TRBJ2-7; 11 positions agree with TRBD2. The CDR3 is 15 amino acids. Germline V gene sequence: CDR1 SEHNR, CDR2 FQNEAQ (reference sequence). With V trimmed by 2 bases and J by 6 bases, 6 bases remained unmatched. The CDR3 is CASSLSTSGRREQYF. CDR3 DNA: TGTGCCAGCAGCTTAAGTACTAGCGGGAGACGCGAGCAGTACTTC.

The chain has TRBV7-2 and TRBJ1-5; TRBD1 agrees at 9 bases. Unmatched junction bases numbered 9, after V lost 4 bases and J lost 5 bases. The CDR3 covers 16 residues. Germline values: CDR1 SGHTA, CDR2 FQGNSA. For the CDR3, the DNA is TGTGCCAGCAGCTCCACCGGGACAGGGTTTTATCAGCCCCAGCATTTT. This translates into CASSSTGTGFYQPQHF.

This chain links TRBV7-2 with TRBJ1-2; the D is unclear. The CDR3 extends over 13 amino acids. Germline lookup yields CDR1 SGHTA and CDR2 FQGNSA. V lost 5 bases and J 6 bases, leaving 13 bases between the germline ends. In nucleotides, the CDR3 is TGTGCCAGCAGCCCCCGGGCCGGGGATGGCTACACCTTC. Amino acid sequence: CASSPRAGDGYTF.

The chain employs TRBV14 and TRBJ2-1; 11 bases are a match to TRBD2. The CDR3 runs 16 residues. V lost 3 bases and J lost 5; bases outside the gene matches: 6. Germline CDR1 reads SGHDN; CDR2 reads FVKESK. CDR3 residues: CASSHPLAGVNNEQFF. CDR3 nucleotide sequence: TGTGCCAGCAGCCATCCACTAGCGGGAGTCAACAATGAGCAGTTCTTC.

V and J are TRBV7-9 and TRBJ2-7, with TRBD1 matching over 8 bases. Germline trimming cut 2 bases from V and 4 bases from J; bases unmatched to any gene: 13. From germline, CDR1 is SEHNR and CDR2 FQNEAQ (reference sequence). The CDR3 has 17 residues. CDR3 amino acids: CASSLRAGGASVYEQYF. The CDR3 bases are TGTGCCAGCAGCTTAAGGGCAGGGGGCGCGTCCGTTTACGAGCAGTACTTC.

This clone showed up just a few times. The V and J genes are TRBV29-1 and TRBJ2-7, with 9 nucleotides matching TRBD2. Germline loops: CDR1 SQVTM, CDR2 ANQGSEA. The V segment lost 2 bases and the J segment 2 bases; nucleotides outside the gene matches: 7. The CDR3 extends over 15 amino acids. The CDR3 region is CSVELTSGPTYEQYF. The CDR3 nucleotides read TGCAGCGTTGAATTAACTAGCGGGCCAACCTACGAGCAGTACTTC.